These 29 T cell receptor beta chains share one sample of origin, sequenced in a study of blood T cell repertoires in COVID-19. Some clones are missing from TCRdb's copy, which holds only in-frame ones; the method was immunoSEQ multiplex PCR. The data show 150,000 to 200,000 clones, approximately 87% seen once. Material: peripheral blood. Receptor source: a woman aged 55-75 years with COVID-19, enrolled during active disease.

The rearrangement links TRBV5-1 to TRBJ1-2; no clear D. Germline CDR1 SGHRS, CDR2 YFSETQ. Trimming removed 0 bases at V and 7 bases at J, with 19 bases between. The CDR3 is 16 amino acids. The CDR3 region is CASSLAVTPAGGGYTF. CDR3 DNA sequence: TGCGCCAGCAGCTTGGCTGTGACACCCGCAGGTGGTGGCTACACCTTC. The entire variable domain, with the rest obtained from reference TRBV5-1 and TRBJ1-2, is as follows: KAGVTQTPRYLIKTRGQQVTLSCSPISGHRSVSWYQQTPGQGLQFLFEYFSETQRNKGNFPGRFSGRQFSNSRSEMNVSTLELGDSALYLCASSLAVTPAGGGYTFGSGTRLTVV.

This clone was seen only a few times. The rearrangement joins TRBV3-1 (or the pseudogene TRBV3-2) to TRBJ1-5, with TRBD1 matching 7 bases. The ends lost 3 bases at V and 0 bases at J; junction bases unmatched: 5. The CDR3 covers 16 residues. From germline, CDR1 is LGHDT and CDR2 YNNKEL (reference sequence). The CDR3 reads CASSHPGTDSNQPQHF. The CDR3 nucleotides are TGTGCCAGCAGCCACCCCGGGACAGATAGCAATCAGCCCCAGCATTTT.

This rearrangement joins TRBV27 to TRBJ1-6, with TRBD1 matching over 12 bases. V lost 5 bases, J lost 7 bases, and 9 bases stayed unmatched. Germline CDR1 MNHEY, CDR2 SMNVEV (reference sequence). This CDR3 region has 17 residues. DNA of the CDR3: TGTGCCAGCAGTCCCCGGGACAGGGGGCTTAGGAATTCACCCCTCCACTTT. Protein sequence: CASSPRDRGLRNSPLHF.

The rearrangement links TRBV5-1 to TRBJ2-5, with 7 bases aligning to TRBD2. This CDR3 is 14 amino acids long. CDR1 and CDR2 from the germline V gene are SGHRS and YFSETQ. Trimming cost V 4 bases and J 5 bases; bases outside gene matches: 8. The CDR3 here is CASSTAGRLETQYF. The DNA of the CDR3 is TGCGCCAGCAGCACAGCGGGACGTTTGGAGACCCAGTACTTC.

The chain uses TRBV11-3 and TRBJ1-1; D not resolved. Trimming stripped 5 bases from V and 2 bases from J, with 12 bases between. From germline, CDR1 is SGHNT and CDR2 YENEEA. CDR3 length equals 14 residues. The CDR3 region is CASSPGPFNTEAFF. In DNA form, the CDR3 reads TGTGCCAGCAGCCCTGGCCCCTTCAACACTGAAGCTTTCTTT.

This chain joins TRBV5-5 and TRBJ2-7; TRBD2 agrees at 7 bases. After removal of 4 bases from V and 0 bases from J, the junction contained 7 bases not matched to a gene. CDR3 length equals 15 residues. Germline values: CDR1 SGHKS, CDR2 YYEKEE (reference sequence). DNA of the CDR3: TGTGCCAGCAGCCCGACTAGCAGGAGCTCCTACGAGCAGTACTTC. It specifies CASSPTSRSSYEQYF.

V is TRBV6-1 and J is TRBJ1-2; 7 nucleotides line up with TRBD1. V was pared by 3 bases and J by 0 bases, with 7 bases of the junction left unmatched. This CDR3 is 16 amino acids long. From germline, CDR1 is MNHNS and CDR2 SASEGT. The CDR3 spells CASSDLQGRTNYGYTF. The CDR3 nucleotides read TGTGCCAGCAGTGACTTACAGGGGCGGACTAACTATGGCTACACCTTC.

V gene TRBV11-3 combines with J gene TRBJ2-2; 7 bases fit TRBD2. Germline V lookup: CDR1 SGHNT, CDR2 YENEEA. CDR3 length: 16 amino acids. Trimming cost V 4 bases and J 7 bases; bases outside gene matches: 12. CDR3 amino acids: CASSSLAGGRGGELFF. CDR3 nucleotides: TGTGCCAGCAGCTCCTTAGCGGGCGGAAGGGGCGGGGAGCTGTTTTTT.

In nucleotides, the CDR3 is TGTGCCAGCAGCTTTCTGGGAGGGAGCTATGGCTACACCTTC. This gives the protein CASSFLGGSYGYTF. This sequence joins TRBV7-9 and TRBJ1-2; D is ambiguous. Germline V CDR1 and CDR2: SEHNR, FQNEAQ (reference sequence). The CDR3 runs 14 residues. V was cut by 3 bases and J by 4 bases, with 12 bases left in between.

The rearrangement uses TRBV10-3 and TRBJ1-6, with D maybe TRBD1 (5 bases). The length of the CDR3 is 13 residues. The germline V and J ends were trimmed by 9 bases and 6 bases, with 12 bases remaining between them. Germline V lookup: CDR1 ENHRY, CDR2 SYGVKD. CDR3 amino acids: CAIWTRANSPLHF. The CDR3 nucleotides read TGTGCCATATGGACACGGGCTAATTCACCCCTCCACTTT.

This rearrangement joins TRBV24-1 to TRBJ2-5, with TRBD1 identical over 9 bases. The junction had 6 bases not matched to a gene; V was cut back by 9 bases and J by 5 bases. This CDR3 has 13 amino acids. Germline V lookup: CDR1 KGHDR, CDR2 SFDVKD. CDR3 coding DNA: TGTGCCACCGGGACAGGGTTCGGGGAGACCCAGTACTTC. Amino acid sequence: CATGTGFGETQYF.

The V gene is TRBV7-2, the J gene TRBJ2-3, with 9 positions matching TRBD1. Trimming took 5 bases from V and 4 from J; bases not matched to a gene: 16. The CDR3 is made up of 18 amino acids. CDR1 is SGHTA and CDR2 is FQGNSA in the germline V gene. DNA for the CDR3: TGTGCCAGCAGCCACCCTTTTTACAGGGGGCGGAGAGCAGATACGCAGTATTTT. Its translation: CASSHPFYRGRRADTQYF.

This clone was detected only once. In the same sample, other DNA sequences code for this CDR3. CDR3 bases: TGTGCCAGTAGTATTCGGACAGGGCATCAGCCCCAGCATTTT. Translation: CASSIRTGHQPQHF. The chain carries TRBV19 and TRBJ1-5; 8 positions agree with TRBD1. Germline trimming cut 3 bases from V and 5 bases from J; bases unmatched to any gene: 3. Looked up from germline, CDR1 is LNHDA and CDR2 is SQIVND (reference sequence). The CDR3 consists of 14 residues. Complete variable domain (other parts from reference TRBV19 and TRBJ1-5): DGGITQSPKYLFRKEGQNVTLSCEQNLNHDAMYWYRQDPGQGLRLIYYSQIVNDFQKGDIAEGYSVSREKKESFPLTVTSAQKNPTAFYLCASSIRTGHQPQHFGDGTRLSIL.

V usage is TRBV6-2 or TRBV6-3 and J usage is TRBJ1-5; 9 bases map to TRBD1. The CDR3 is made up of 20 amino acids. With 6 bases clipped from V and 2 bases from J, the junction kept 20 bases outside the gene matches. Germline loops: CDR1 MNHEY, CDR2 SVGEGT. This chain's CDR3 is CASSFLGGTGNTGGNQPQHF. The CDR3 DNA reads TGTGCCAGCAGCTTCCTTGGGGGGACAGGGAATACGGGAGGCAATCAGCCCCAGCATTTT.

The chain joins TRBV5-4 to TRBJ1-1; 9 nucleotides agree with TRBD1. The CDR3 consists of 13 residues. Germline CDR1 and CDR2: SGHNT and YYREEE (reference sequence). The V and J ends lost 3 bases and 8 bases, in that order; junction bases with no gene match: 5. CDR3 sequence reads: CASSSPGQGEAFF. The CDR3, as DNA: TGTGCCAGCAGCTCACCGGGACAGGGAGAAGCTTTCTTT.

This chain uses TRBV2 with TRBJ2-5, with TRBD2 as a possible D gene (6 bases). CDR3 length equals 14 residues. V was trimmed by 6 bases and J by 5 bases, leaving 16 bases between them. Per germline, CDR1 SNHLY and CDR2 FYNNEI. CDR3 protein: CASSAGGVQETQYF. For the CDR3, the DNA is TGTGCCAGCAGCGCCGGCGGGGTGCAGGAGACCCAGTACTTC.

V is TRBV30 and J is TRBJ1-6, with a tentative D call TRBD1 (5 bases). Germline lookup yields CDR1 GTSNPN and CDR2 SVGIG (reference sequence). Between the trimmed V and J ends, which lost 0 bases and 1 base, there was a span of 10 bases. CDR3 length equals 16 residues. CDR3 coding DNA: TGTGCCTGGAGTGTGACAGTCGGATCCTATAATTCACCCCTCCACTTT. Translation gives CAWSVTVGSYNSPLHF.

The rearrangement uses TRBV21-1 and TRBJ1-3; the table assigns TRBD1, which was not confirmed against the DNA. TRBV21-1 represents a pseudogene. The CDR3 sequence is 16 residues long. The CDR3 loop reads CASSKEGDRVGNTIYF. CDR3 coding DNA: TGTGCCAGCAGCAAAGAAGGGGACAGGGTTGGAAACACCATATATTTT.

The J gene is TRBJ1-4, the V gene TRBV5-1; TRBD1 matches at 8 bases. Germline V gene sequence: CDR1 SGHRS, CDR2 YFSETQ. V shed 4 bases, J shed 8 bases, and the junction held 13 bases outside the gene matches. The CDR3 totals 16 residues. CDR3 in amino acids: CASSPRTGGGGEKLFF. The CDR3 coding sequence is TGCGCCAGCAGCCCCCGAACAGGGGGAGGAGGGGAAAAACTGTTTTTT.

In regard to this clone: Within the sample, other DNA sequences also encode this same CDR3. The chain carries TRBV3-1 (or the pseudogene TRBV3-2) and TRBJ2-7; TRBD2 agrees at 7 bases. V lost 1 base and J lost 2; bases outside the gene matches: 2. Per germline, CDR1 LGHDT and CDR2 YNNKEL (reference sequence). This CDR3 has 14 residues. The DNA of the CDR3 is TGTGCCAGCAGCCAAGGGGCGGGAGCCTACGAGCAGTACTTC. Protein sequence: CASSQGAGAYEQYF.

V and J are TRBV24-1 and TRBJ2-2; D may be TRBD1 (5 bases). CDR1 KGHDR and CDR2 SFDVKD come from the germline V gene. This CDR3 spans 15 amino acids. V was pared by 0 bases and J by 4 bases, with 8 bases between. This chain's CDR3 is CATSDLRRATGELFF. The CDR3 nucleotides are TGTGCCACCAGTGATTTGCGCAGGGCCACCGGGGAGCTGTTTTTT.

This rearrangement joins TRBV6-5 to TRBJ1-1; no clear D. V lost 9 bases and J lost 1, with 9 bases in between. The CDR3 length is 12 residues. Germline values: CDR1 MNHEY, CDR2 SVGAGI. The CDR3 bases are TGTGCCAGTCGGCGGCCGAACACTGAAGCTTTCTTT. Amino acid sequence: CASRRPNTEAFF.

This sequence joins TRBV5-1 and TRBJ1-6; D call uncertain. Germline values: CDR1 SGHRS, CDR2 YFSETQ. The CDR3 runs to 16 residues. With 1 base removed from V and 6 bases from J, the gap between germline ends came to 14 bases. DNA for the CDR3: TGCGCCAGCAGCTTGCGCGTCTCCCTTGGTAATTCACCCCTCCACTTT. As protein: CASSLRVSLGNSPLHF.

This chain links TRBV24-1 with TRBJ1-3; D perhaps matches TRBD1 (5 bases). The CDR3 length is 16 residues. CDR1 is KGHDR and CDR2 is SFDVKD in the germline V gene. Trimming shortened V by 5 bases and J by 1 base, and 14 bases separated the two germline ends. CDR3 sequence reads: CATSGKGISSGNTIYF. In DNA, the CDR3 is TGTGCCACCAGTGGGAAGGGGATAAGTTCTGGAAACACCATATATTTT.

The rearrangement joins TRBV6-5 to TRBJ1-5; D remains ambiguous. The CDR3 sequence is 13 residues long. Trimming left V 5 bases short and J 0 bases short, with 5 bases between. CDR1 MNHEY and CDR2 SVGAGI come from the germline V gene. CDR3 DNA sequence: TGTGCCAGCAGTCAGAATAGCAATCAGCCCCAGCATTTT. Encoded protein: CASSQNSNQPQHF.

The chain joins TRBV7-2 to TRBJ2-3; 10 bases agree with TRBD2. The CDR3 spans 18 residues. Trimming removed 2 bases from V and 4 bases from J; junction bases left unmatched: 12. Germline CDR1 SGHTA, CDR2 FQGNSA. CDR3 residues: CASSLLGLAGDWADTQYF. The DNA for the CDR3 is TGTGCCAGCAGCTTACTGGGGCTAGCGGGAGATTGGGCAGATACGCAGTATTTT.

This chain connects TRBV9 to TRBJ2-1; TRBD2 matches at 13 bases. CDR3 size: 17 residues. CDR1 is SGDLS, CDR2 YYNGEE, per germline. V lost 7 bases and J lost 0; bases outside the gene matches: 7. The CDR3 spells CASGGLAGRGSYNEQFF. In DNA form, the CDR3 reads TGTGCCAGCGGGGGACTAGCGGGACGGGGCTCCTACAATGAGCAGTTCTTC.

The rearrangement uses TRBV9 and TRBJ1-4, with D unclear. V lost 4 bases and J lost 5, with 12 bases in between. The CDR3 spans 14 residues. Per germline, CDR1 SGDLS and CDR2 YYNGEE. DNA of the CDR3: TGTGCCAGCAGCTCGCCCCGGGAAAATGAAAAACTGTTTTTT. This sequence encodes CASSSPRENEKLFF.

The genes are TRBV9 and TRBJ1-1, with 7 nucleotides matching TRBD1. V lost 0 bases and J lost 7; bases outside the gene matches: 6. Looked up from germline, CDR1 is SGDLS and CDR2 is YYNGEE. The CDR3 runs 14 residues. Here the CDR3 DNA reads TGTGCCAGCAGCGTAGGTTCACAGGGGCGTGAAGCTTTCTTT. This encodes CASSVGSQGREAFF.